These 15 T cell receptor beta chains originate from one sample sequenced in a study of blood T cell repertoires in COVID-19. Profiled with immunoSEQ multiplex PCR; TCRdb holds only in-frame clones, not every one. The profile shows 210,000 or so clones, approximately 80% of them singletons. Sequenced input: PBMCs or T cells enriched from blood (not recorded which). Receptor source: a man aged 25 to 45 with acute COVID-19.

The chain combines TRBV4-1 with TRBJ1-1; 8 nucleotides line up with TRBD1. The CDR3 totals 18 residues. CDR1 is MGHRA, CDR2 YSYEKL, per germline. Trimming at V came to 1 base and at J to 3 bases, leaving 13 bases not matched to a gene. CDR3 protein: CASSQGARTGRGDTEAFF. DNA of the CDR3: TGCGCCAGCAGCCAAGGGGCGCGGACAGGGCGAGGAGACACTGAAGCTTTCTTT.

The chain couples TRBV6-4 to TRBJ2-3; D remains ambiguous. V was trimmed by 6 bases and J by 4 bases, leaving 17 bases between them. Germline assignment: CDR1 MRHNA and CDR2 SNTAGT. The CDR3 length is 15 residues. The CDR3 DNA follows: TGTGCCAGCAGCCTAGGCCGCACTGCGTCAGATACGCAGTATTTT. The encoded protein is CASSLGRTASDTQYF.

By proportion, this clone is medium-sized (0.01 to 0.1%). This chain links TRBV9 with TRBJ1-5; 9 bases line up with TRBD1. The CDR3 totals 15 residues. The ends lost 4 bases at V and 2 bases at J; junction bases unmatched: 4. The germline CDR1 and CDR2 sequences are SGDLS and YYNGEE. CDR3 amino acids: CASSQTGGGNQPQHF. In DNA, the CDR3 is TGTGCCAGCAGCCAGACAGGGGGAGGCAATCAGCCCCAGCATTTT.

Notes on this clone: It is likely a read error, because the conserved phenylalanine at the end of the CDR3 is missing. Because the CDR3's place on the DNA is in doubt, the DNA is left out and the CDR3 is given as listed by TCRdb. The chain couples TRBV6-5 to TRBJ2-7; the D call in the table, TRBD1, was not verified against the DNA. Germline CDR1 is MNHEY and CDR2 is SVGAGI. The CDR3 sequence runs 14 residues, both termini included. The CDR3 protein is CASPRVRIGPNKTN.

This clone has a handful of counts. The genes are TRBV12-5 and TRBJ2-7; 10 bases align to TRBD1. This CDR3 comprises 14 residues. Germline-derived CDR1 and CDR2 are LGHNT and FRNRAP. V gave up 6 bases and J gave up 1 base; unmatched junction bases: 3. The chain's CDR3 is CASGPGQGSYEQYF. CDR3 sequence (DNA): TGTGCTAGTGGACCGGGACAGGGGTCCTACGAGCAGTACTTC.

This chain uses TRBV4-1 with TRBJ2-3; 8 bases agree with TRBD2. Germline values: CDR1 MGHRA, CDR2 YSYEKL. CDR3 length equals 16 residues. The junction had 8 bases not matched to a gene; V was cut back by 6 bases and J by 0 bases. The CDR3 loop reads CASRLDRGGSTDTQYF. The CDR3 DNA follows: TGCGCCAGCAGACTTGATCGGGGGGGAAGCACAGATACGCAGTATTTT.

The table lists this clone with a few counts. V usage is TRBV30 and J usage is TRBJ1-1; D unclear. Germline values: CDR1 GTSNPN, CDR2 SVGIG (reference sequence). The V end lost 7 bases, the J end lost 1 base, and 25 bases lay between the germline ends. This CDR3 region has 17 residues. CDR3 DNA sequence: TGTGCCTACACTCCGGCCAGCCTAGGCGTCGGGAACACTGAAGCTTTCTTT. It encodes CAYTPASLGVGNTEAFF.

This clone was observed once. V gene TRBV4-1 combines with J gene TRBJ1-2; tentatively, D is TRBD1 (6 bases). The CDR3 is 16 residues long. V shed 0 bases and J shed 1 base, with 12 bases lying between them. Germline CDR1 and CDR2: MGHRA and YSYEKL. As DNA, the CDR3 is TGCGCCAGCAGCCAAGAGGCCTCAGGGGATAACTATGGCTACACCTTC. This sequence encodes CASSQEASGDNYGYTF.

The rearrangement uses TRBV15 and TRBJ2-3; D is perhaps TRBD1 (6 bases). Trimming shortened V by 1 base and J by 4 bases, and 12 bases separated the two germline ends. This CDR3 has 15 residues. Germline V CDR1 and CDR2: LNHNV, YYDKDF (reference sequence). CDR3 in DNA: TGTGCCACCAGCAGAGCCGGCCCAGGGGCAGATACGCAGTATTTT. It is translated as CATSRAGPGADTQYF.

The CDR3 here is CASSARGIQYF. The CDR3, as DNA: TGTGCCAGCAGCGCACGGGGGATTCAGTACTTC. The gene calls are TRBV12-3 or TRBV12-4 and TRBJ2-4, with D tentatively TRBD2 (6 bases). The V end was cut by 6 bases, the J end by 10 bases, with 10 bases between. This CDR3 region has 11 residues.

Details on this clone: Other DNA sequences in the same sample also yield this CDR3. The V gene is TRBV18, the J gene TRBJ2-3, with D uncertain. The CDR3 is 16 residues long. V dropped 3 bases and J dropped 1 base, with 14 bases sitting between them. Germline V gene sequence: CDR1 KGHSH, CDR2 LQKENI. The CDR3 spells CASSPLSGTGTDTQYF. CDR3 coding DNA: TGTGCCAGCTCACCGCTGTCTGGTACTGGCACAGATACGCAGTATTTT.

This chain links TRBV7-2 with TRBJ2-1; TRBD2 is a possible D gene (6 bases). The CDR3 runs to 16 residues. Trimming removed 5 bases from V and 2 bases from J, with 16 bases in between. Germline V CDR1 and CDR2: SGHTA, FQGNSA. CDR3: CASSPTLAHTYNEQFF. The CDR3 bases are TGTGCCAGCAGCCCGACACTAGCCCATACCTACAATGAGCAGTTCTTC.

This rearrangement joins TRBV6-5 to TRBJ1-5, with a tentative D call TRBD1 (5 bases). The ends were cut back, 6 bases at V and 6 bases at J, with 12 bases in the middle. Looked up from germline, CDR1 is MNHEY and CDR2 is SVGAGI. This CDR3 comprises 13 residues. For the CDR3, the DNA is TGTGCCAGCAGGGAGACAGTCAGTCAGCCCCAGCATTTT. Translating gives CASRETVSQPQHF.

CDR3 protein: CASSGQGSSYNEQFF. CDR3 DNA: TGTGCCAGCAGCGGACAGGGCAGCTCCTACAATGAGCAGTTCTTC. The chain couples TRBV9 to TRBJ2-1; TRBD1 agrees at 7 bases. Germline values: CDR1 SGDLS, CDR2 YYNGEE. V trimming: 3 bases; J trimming: 0 bases; junction bases outside the gene matches: 3. This CDR3 has 15 residues.

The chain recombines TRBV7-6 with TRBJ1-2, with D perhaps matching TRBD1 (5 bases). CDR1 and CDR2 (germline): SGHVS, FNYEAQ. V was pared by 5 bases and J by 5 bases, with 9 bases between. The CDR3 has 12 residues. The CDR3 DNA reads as TGTGCCAGCAGCCCCGGGGGGTATGGCTACACCTTC. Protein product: CASSPGGYGYTF.